Sequencing of this TCR beta chain was carried out in a study of CD8+CD57+ T cells in acquired aplastic anemia. About the research overall: CD4+ cells from healthy donors averaged approximately 11 million reads.

The CDR3 contains 17 residues. Trimming cost V 5 bases and J 5 bases; bases outside gene matches: 18. Study-wide results and limits: The study identified 25 to 30 CD8+ CDR3 sequences shared by patients and controls.

Profiling of TCR beta VDJ combinations and CDR3 sequences used genomic DNA as template. One entry per CDR3 protein results from TCRdb running MiXCR on the reads. Here the sample spans fewer than 200,000 distinct CDR3 sequences, roughly 63% being singletons. Worth noting for this clonotype: As yet, its antigen is unknown.

V and J are TRBV12-3 or TRBV12-4 and TRBJ2-7; 7 bases align to TRBD2. Specimen: sorted CD4+, CD8+, or CD8+CD57+ T cells (not recorded which) from PBMCs. This receptor was taken from a human donor in good health. CDR3 region: CASSPPSGHLGRHEQYF. For the CDR3, the DNA is TGTGCCAGCAGTCCCCCTAGCGGTCACCTTGGGAGACACGAGCAGTACTTC.